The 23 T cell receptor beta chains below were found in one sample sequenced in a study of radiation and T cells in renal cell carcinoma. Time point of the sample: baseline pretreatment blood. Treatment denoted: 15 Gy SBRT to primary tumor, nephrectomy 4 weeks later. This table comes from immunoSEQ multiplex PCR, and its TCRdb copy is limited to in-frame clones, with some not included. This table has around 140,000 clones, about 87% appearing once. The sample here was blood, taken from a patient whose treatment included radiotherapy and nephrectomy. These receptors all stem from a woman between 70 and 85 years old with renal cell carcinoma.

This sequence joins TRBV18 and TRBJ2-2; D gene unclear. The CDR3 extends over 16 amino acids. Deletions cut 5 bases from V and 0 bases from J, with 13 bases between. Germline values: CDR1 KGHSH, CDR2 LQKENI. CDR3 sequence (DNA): TGTGCCAGCTCAACACTCACAGTCGCGAACACCGGGGAGCTGTTTTTT. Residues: CASSTLTVANTGELFF.

The CDR3 spells CASSLSGSNEQFF. CDR3 DNA sequence: TGTGCCAGCAGCTTGAGCGGGTCTAATGAGCAGTTCTTC. This chain uses TRBV7-2 with TRBJ2-1; possibly TRBD2 for D (6 bases). V was trimmed by 3 bases and J by 7 bases, leaving 10 bases between them. This CDR3 is built from 13 residues. CDR1 SGHTA and CDR2 FQGNSA come from the germline V gene.

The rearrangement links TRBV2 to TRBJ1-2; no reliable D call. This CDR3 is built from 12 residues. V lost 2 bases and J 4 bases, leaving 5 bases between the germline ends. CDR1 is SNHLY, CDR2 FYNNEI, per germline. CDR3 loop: CASSERGYGYTF. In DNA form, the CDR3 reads TGTGCCAGCAGTGAACGGGGCTATGGCTACACCTTC. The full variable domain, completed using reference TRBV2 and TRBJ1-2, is EPEVTQTPSHQVTQMGQEVILRCVPISNHLYFYWYRQILGQKVEFLVSFYNNEISEKSEIFDDQFSVERPDGSNFTLKIRSTKLEDSAMYFCASSERGYGYTFGSGTRLTVV.

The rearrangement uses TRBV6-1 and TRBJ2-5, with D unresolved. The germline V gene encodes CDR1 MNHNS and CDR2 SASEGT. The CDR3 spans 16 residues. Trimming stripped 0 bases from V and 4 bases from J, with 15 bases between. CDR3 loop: CASSEALGRWVETQYF. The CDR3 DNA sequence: TGTGCCAGCAGTGAAGCGCTAGGCCGCTGGGTAGAGACCCAGTACTTC.

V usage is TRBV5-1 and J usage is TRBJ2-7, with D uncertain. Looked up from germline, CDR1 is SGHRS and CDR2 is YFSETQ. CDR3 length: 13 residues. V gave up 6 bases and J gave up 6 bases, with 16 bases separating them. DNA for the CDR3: TGCGCCAGCATTCACGCATTAGGGATCGAGCAGTACTTC. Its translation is CASIHALGIEQYF.

Written as DNA, the CDR3 is TGTGCCTGGAGTGGGGGGGGCAATCAGCCCCAGCATTTT. Amino acids: CAWSGGGNQPQHF. The V call is TRBV30, the J call TRBJ1-5, with a weak D call TRBD1 (5 bases). The CDR3 loop spans 13 amino acids. Germline V CDR1 and CDR2: GTSNPN, SVGIG (reference sequence). V gave up 1 base and J gave up 2 bases, with 6 bases separating them.

CDR3 coding DNA: TGTGCCAGCAGCTTAGGGTGGCGGGGGGCGACCACAGATACGCAGTATTTT. Translating it yields CASSLGWRGATTDTQYF. The V and J genes are TRBV11-2 and TRBJ2-3; 8 bases are a match to TRBD2. Germline loops: CDR1 SGHAT, CDR2 FQNNGV. CDR3 length: 17 residues. The V and J ends lost 1 base and 2 bases, in that order; junction bases with no gene match: 8.

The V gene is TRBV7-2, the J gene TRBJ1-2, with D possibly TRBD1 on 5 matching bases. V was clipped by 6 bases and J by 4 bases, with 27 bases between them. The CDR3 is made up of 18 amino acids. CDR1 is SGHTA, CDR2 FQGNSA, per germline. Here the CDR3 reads CASRQRAGRVVQTYGYTF. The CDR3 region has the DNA TGTGCCAGCAGACAGCGAGCGGGCAGGGTAGTACAGACCTATGGCTACACCTTC.

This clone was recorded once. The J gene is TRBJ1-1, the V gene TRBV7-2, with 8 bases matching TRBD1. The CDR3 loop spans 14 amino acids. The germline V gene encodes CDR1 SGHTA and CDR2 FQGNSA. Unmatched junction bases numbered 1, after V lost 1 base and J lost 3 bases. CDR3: CASSLGTGHTEAFF. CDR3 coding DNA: TGTGCCAGCAGCTTAGGGACAGGGCACACTGAAGCTTTCTTT.

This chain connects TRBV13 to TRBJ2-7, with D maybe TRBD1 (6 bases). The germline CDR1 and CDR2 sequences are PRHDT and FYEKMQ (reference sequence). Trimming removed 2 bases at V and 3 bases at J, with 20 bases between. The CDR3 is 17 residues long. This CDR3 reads CASSLRMLGQGIYEQYF. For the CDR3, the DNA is TGTGCCAGCAGCTTACGCATGTTGGGTCAGGGGATCTACGAGCAGTACTTC.

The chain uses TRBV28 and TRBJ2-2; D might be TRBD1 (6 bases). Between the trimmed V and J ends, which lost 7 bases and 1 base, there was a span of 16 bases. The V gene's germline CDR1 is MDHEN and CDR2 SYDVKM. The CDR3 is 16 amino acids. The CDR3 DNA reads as TGTGCCAGCAACTCGCCGGGACACTTGAACACCGGGGAGCTGTTTTTT. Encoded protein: CASNSPGHLNTGELFF. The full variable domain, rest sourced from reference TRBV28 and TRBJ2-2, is DVKVTQSSRYLVKRTGEKVFLECVQDMDHENMFWYRQDPGLGLRLIYFSYDVKMKEKGDIPEGYSVSREKKERFSLILESASTNQTSMYLCASNSPGHLNTGELFFGEGSRLTVL.

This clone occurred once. Written as DNA, the CDR3 is TGCGCCAGCAGCTTGGCGCTAGCGGTGGGCACAGATACGCAGTATTTT. It yields the protein CASSLALAVGTDTQYF. The rearrangement uses TRBV5-1 and TRBJ2-3; TRBD2 matches 7 bases. Germline V gives CDR1 SGHRS, CDR2 YFSETQ. V was clipped by 0 bases and J by 1 base; unmatched bases: 5. The CDR3 sequence is 16 residues long.

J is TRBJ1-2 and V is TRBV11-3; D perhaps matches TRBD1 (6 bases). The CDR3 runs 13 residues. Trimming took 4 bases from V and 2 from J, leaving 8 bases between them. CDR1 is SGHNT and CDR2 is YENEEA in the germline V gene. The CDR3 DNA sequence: TGTGCCAGCAGCTGGGGGCCGAACTATGGCTACACCTTC. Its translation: CASSWGPNYGYTF.

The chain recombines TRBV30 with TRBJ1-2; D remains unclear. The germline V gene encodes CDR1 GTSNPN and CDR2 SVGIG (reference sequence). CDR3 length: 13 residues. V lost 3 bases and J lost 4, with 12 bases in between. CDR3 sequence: CAWSHGVTYGYTF. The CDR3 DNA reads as TGTGCCTGGAGCCACGGGGTTACCTATGGCTACACCTTC.

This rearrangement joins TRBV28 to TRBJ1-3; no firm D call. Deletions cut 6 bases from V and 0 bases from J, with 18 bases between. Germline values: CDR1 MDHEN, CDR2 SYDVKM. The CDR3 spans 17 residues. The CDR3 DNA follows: TGTGCCAGCAGCTTGAAGGGCAGGATGGACTCTGGAAACACCATATATTTT. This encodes CASSLKGRMDSGNTIYF.

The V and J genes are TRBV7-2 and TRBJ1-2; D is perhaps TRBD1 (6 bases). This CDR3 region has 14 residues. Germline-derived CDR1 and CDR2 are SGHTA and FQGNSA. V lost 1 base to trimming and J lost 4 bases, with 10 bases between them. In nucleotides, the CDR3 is TGTGCCAGCAGCTTAGTCAGGGGACGCTATGGCTACACCTTC. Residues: CASSLVRGRYGYTF. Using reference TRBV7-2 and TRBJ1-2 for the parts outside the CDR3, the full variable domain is GAGVSQSPSNKVTEKGKDVELRCDPISGHTALYWYRQSLGQGLEFLIYFQGNSAPDKSGLPSDRFSAERTGGSVSTLTIQRTQQEDSAVYLCASSLVRGRYGYTFGSGTRLTVV.

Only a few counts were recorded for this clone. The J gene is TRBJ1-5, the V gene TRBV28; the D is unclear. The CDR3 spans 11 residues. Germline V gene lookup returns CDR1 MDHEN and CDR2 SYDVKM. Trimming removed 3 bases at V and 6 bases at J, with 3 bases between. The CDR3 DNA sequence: TGTGCCAGCAGTTTTGGTCAGCCCCAGCATTTT. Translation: CASSFGQPQHF.

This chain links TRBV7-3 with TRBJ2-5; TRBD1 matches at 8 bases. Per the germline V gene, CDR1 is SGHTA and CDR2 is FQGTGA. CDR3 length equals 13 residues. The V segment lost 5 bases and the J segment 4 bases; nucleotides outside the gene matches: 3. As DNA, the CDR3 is TGTGCCAGCAGCACCGGACAGGGAGAGACCCAGTACTTC. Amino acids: CASSTGQGETQYF.

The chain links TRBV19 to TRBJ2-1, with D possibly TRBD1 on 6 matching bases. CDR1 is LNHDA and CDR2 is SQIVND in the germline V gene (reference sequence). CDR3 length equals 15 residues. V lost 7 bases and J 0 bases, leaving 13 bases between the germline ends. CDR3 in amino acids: CASTSGENSYNEQFF. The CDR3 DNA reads TGTGCCAGTACATCAGGGGAGAACTCCTACAATGAGCAGTTCTTC.

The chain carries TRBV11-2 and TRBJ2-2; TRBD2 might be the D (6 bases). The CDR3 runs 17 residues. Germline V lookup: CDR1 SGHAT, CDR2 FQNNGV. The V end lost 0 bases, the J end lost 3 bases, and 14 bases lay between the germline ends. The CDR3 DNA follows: TGTGCCAGCAGCTTAGATTTGTGGGACTTTTACACCGGGGAGCTGTTTTTT. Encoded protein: CASSLDLWDFYTGELFF.

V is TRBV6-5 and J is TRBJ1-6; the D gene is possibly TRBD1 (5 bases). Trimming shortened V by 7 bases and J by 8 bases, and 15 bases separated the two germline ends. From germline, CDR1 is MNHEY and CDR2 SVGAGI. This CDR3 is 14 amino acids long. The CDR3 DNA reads TGTGCCAGCAACGCCGGGGGGGGATATTCACCCCTCCACTTT. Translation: CASNAGGGYSPLHF.

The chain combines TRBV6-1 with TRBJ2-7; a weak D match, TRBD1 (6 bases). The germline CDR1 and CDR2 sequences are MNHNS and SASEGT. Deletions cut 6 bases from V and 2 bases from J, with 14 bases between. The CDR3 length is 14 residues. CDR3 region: CASRTIQGTYEQYF. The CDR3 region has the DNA TGTGCCAGCAGGACCATACAGGGTACCTACGAGCAGTACTTC.

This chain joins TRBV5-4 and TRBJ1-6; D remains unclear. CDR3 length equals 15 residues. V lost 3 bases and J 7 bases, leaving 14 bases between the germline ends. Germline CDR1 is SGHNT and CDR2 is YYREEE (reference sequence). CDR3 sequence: CASSSSDTGNSPLHF. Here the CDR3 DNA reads TGTGCCAGCAGCTCCTCAGATACCGGCAATTCACCCCTCCACTTT.